This T cell receptor beta chain was recovered during a study of blood T cell repertoires in COVID-19. Study-wide context: Acute and convalescent COVID-19 specimens originated in the United States, Italy and Spain.

The V end lost 7 bases, the J end lost 4 bases, and 18 bases lay between the germline ends. CDR3 size: 15 residues. Looked up from germline, CDR1 is SGHRS and CDR2 is YFSETQ. Clones were read by immunoSEQ multiplex PCR, and TCRdb kept only the in-frame ones, dropping some. The table lists some 250,000 clones, 81% of them singletons. Sequencing was carried out using peripheral blood. V gene TRBV5-1 combines with J gene TRBJ2-1; tentatively, D is TRBD2 (5 bases). The TCR comes from a woman aged 60 to 75 with active or convalescent COVID-19. As DNA, the CDR3 is TGCGCCAGCGCGGCAGCGGATATTGGATACAATGAGCAGTTCTTC. The encoded protein is CASAAADIGYNEQFF.